This T cell receptor (beta chain) comes out of a study of T cell responses to AZD1222 COVID-19 vaccine. Study-wide results and caveats: Repertoire sampling happened only post peak T cell response. Donor demographics were predominantly white British with a female majority; clonal diversity may be underestimated.

TCRdb's table, derived via immunoSEQ multiplex PCR, lists solely in-frame clones and lacks some. The sample includes over 150,000 clones, 88% of them seen just once. Comments on this clone: Antigen specificity is unknown.

CDR1 and CDR2 (germline): SGHRS, YFSETQ. V lost 1 base, J lost 4 bases, and 13 bases lay in between. CDR3 length: 15 amino acids. The material was peripheral blood, obtained on day 0 of AZD1222 vaccination. The chain carries TRBV5-1 and TRBJ2-3; the D is unclear. The TCR sequence derives from an adult in good health. The CDR3, as DNA: TGCGCCAGCAGCTTGATAAGCATGGGCGCAGATACGCAGTATTTT. It is translated as CASSLISMGADTQYF.